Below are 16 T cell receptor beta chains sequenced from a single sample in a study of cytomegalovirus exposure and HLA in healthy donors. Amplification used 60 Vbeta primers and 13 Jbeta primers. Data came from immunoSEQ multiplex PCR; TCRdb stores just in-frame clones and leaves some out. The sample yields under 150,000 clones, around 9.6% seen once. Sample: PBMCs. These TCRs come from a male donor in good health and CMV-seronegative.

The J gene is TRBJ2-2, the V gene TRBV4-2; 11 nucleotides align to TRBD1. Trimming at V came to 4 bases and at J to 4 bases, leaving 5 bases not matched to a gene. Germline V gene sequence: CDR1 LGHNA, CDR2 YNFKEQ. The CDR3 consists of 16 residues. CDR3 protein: CASSRTGGRGTGELFF. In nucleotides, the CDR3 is TGTGCCAGCAGCCGGACAGGGGGCCGAGGCACCGGGGAGCTGTTTTTT.

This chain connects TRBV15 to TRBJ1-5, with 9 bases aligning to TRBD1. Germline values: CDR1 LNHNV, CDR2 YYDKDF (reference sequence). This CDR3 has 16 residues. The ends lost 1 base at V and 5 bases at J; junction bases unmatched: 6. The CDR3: CATSRGSGTGHQPQHF. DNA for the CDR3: TGTGCCACCAGCAGAGGATCCGGGACAGGGCATCAGCCCCAGCATTTT.

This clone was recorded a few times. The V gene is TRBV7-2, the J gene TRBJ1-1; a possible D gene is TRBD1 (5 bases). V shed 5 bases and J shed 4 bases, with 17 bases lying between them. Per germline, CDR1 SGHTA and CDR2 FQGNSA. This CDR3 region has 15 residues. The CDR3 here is CASSPMGLGGTEAFF. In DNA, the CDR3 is TGTGCCAGCAGCCCGATGGGGCTCGGGGGCACTGAAGCTTTCTTT.

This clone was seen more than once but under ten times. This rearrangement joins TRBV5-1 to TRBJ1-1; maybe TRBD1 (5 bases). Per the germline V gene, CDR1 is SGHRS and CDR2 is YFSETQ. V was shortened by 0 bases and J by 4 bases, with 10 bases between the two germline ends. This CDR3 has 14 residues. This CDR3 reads CASSLEGERTEAFF. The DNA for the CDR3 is TGCGCCAGCAGCTTGGAAGGGGAACGCACTGAAGCTTTCTTT.

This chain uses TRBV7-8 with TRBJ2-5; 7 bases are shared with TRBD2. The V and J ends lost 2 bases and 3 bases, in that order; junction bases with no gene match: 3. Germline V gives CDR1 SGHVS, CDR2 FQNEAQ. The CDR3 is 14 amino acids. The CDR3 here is CASSLQAGKETQYF. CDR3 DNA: TGTGCCAGCAGCTTACAAGCGGGGAAAGAGACCCAGTACTTC.

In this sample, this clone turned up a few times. Written as DNA, the CDR3 is TGTGCCAGCAGCTCCGTCCCGGAAGGAGGGGAGCAGTTCTTC. Residues: CASSSVPEGGEQFF. The chain combines TRBV7-3 with TRBJ2-1; possibly TRBD2 for D (6 bases). The germline V gene encodes CDR1 SGHTA and CDR2 FQGTGA. This CDR3 region has 14 residues. V lost 4 bases and J 10 bases, leaving 17 bases between the germline ends.

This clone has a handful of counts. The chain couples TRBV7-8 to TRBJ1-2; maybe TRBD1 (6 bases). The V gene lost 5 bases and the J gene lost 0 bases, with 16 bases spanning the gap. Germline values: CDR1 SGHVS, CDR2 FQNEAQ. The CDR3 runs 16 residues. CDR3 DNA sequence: TGTGCCAGCAGCCCCAGAGGGGGACCTTCTAACTATGGCTACACCTTC. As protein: CASSPRGGPSNYGYTF.

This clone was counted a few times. CDR3 amino acids: CASSLSPGQKNIQYF. Here the CDR3 DNA reads TGTGCCAGCAGTTTATCTCCAGGGCAAAAAAACATTCAGTACTTC. The V call is TRBV27, the J call TRBJ2-4; possibly TRBD1 for D (5 bases). Germline V lookup: CDR1 MNHEY, CDR2 SMNVEV (reference sequence). This CDR3 region has 15 residues. V was cut by 0 bases and J by 4 bases, with 10 bases left in between.

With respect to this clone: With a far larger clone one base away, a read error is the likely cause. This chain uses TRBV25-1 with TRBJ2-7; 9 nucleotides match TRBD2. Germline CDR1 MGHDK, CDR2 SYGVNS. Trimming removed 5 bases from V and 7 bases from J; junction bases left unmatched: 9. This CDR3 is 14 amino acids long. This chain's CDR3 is CASSNEREAAEQYV. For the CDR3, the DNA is TGTGCCAGCAGTAATGAGCGGGAGGCTGCGGAGCAGTACGTC.

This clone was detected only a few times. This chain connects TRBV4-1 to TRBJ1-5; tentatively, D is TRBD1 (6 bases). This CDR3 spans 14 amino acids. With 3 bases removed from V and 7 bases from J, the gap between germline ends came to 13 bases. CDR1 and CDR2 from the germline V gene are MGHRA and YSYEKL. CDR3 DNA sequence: TGCGCCAGCAGCCATGGGGGGGGCTGGCAGCCCCAGCATTTT. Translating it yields CASSHGGGWQPQHF.

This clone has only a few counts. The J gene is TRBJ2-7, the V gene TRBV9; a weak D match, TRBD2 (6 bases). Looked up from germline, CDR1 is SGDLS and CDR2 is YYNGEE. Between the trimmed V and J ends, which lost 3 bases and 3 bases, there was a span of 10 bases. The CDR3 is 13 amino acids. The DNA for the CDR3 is TGTGCCAGCAGCGGAGGAGGGGTCTACGAGCAGTACTTC. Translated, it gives CASSGGGVYEQYF.

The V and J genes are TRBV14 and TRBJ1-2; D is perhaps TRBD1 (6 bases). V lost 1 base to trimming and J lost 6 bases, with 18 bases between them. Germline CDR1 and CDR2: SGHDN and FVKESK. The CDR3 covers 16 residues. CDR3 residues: CASSQGTALWGDGYTF. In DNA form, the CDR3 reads TGTGCCAGCAGCCAAGGGACAGCCTTGTGGGGAGATGGCTACACCTTC.

CDR3 sequence: CATSRGDSKPDRAFF. As DNA, the CDR3 is TGTGCCACCAGCAGAGGGGACTCCAAGCCGGATAGAGCTTTCTTT. The chain has TRBV15 and TRBJ1-1; weak D call: TRBD1 (5 bases). The V and J ends lost 1 base and 10 bases respectively, with 19 bases between them. CDR3 size: 15 residues. Germline values: CDR1 LNHNV, CDR2 YYDKDF (reference sequence).

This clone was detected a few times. CDR3 residues: CASSRSGYRALNTEAFF. CDR3 nucleotide sequence: TGTGCCAGCAGCCGATCCGGCTACAGGGCGCTGAACACTGAAGCTTTCTTT. The V call is TRBV7-3, the J call TRBJ1-1; D might be TRBD1 (6 bases). From germline, CDR1 is SGHTA and CDR2 FQGTGA. This CDR3 region has 17 residues. V gave up 5 bases and J gave up 0 bases, with 19 bases separating them.

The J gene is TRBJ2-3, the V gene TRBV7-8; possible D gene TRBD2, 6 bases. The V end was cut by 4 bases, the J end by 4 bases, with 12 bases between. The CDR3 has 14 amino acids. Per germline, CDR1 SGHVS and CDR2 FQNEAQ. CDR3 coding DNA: TGTGCCAGCAGCTCACTAGCTTACGCAGATACGCAGTATTTT. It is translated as CASSSLAYADTQYF.

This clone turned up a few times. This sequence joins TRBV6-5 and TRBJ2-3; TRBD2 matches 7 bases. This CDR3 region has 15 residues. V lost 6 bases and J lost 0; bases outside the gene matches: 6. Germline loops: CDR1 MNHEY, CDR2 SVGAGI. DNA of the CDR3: TGTGCCAGCAGGTACAGCGGGGCTAGCACAGATACGCAGTATTTT. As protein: CASRYSGASTDTQYF.